This T cell receptor beta chain was retrieved from a study of radiotherapy plus CTLA-4 blockade in lung cancer. Overall study: Among patients, more than 15% showed objective responses, and approximately 31% had disease control.

Per germline, CDR1 SGHNT and CDR2 YYREEE (reference sequence). The CDR3 contains 13 residues. Trimming stripped 4 bases from V and 3 bases from J, with 10 bases between. This clone was seen a handful of times. Its antigen remains unknown. This table comes from immunoSEQ multiplex PCR, and its TCRdb copy is limited to in-frame clones, with some not included. Seen here are approximately 78,000 clones, around 82% observed once, and the top ten hold 7% to 8%. Focal radiation plus CTLA-4 blockade with ipilimumab was administered to patients who had chemo-refractory metastatic non-small-cell lung cancer. Study results and limitations: Reports state that early shifts in blood T cell clones, with interferon-beta, best predicted response.

This clonotype originated in a human donor with non-small cell lung cancer who had a complete response to radiotherapy plus ipilimumab. The source material was peripheral blood, sampled from a patient treated with radiotherapy plus ipilimumab. The chain carries TRBV5-4 and TRBJ1-2; possibly TRBD1 for D (5 bases). CDR3 residues: CASSTDSHYGYTF. The CDR3, as DNA: TGTGCCAGCAGCACCGACAGCCACTATGGCTACACCTTC.